This note documents a single T cell receptor beta chain sequence. V dropped 0 bases and J dropped 0 bases, with 15 bases sitting between them. CDR1 is GTSNPN, CDR2 SVGIG, per germline (reference sequence). The CDR3 has 17 residues. Recruits, aged roughly 18 to 90 years, lived in 24 US areas. Participants' own reports of clinical history determined their cohort assignment. Cohort 3 donors counted as recovered after two negative PCRs, clearance, or resolved symptoms. The sample comes from a study of blood T cell repertoires in COVID-19. About the research overall: PBMCs, B-cell-depleted T cells, or T cells provided the cDNA or gDNA that made up the material.

Profiling relied on immunoSEQ multiplex PCR, and the TCRdb table lists in-frame clones only, not all of them. The data hold about 380,000 clones, with 88% observed a single time. The chain couples TRBV30 to TRBJ1-3, with a weak D call TRBD1 (6 bases). Sequenced input: PBMCs or T cells enriched from blood (not recorded which). The receptor comes from a woman aged 18-35 years who had recovered from COVID-19. This chain's CDR3 is CAWSVLTGHSSGNTIYF. Written as DNA, the CDR3 is TGTGCCTGGAGTGTACTGACAGGACATTCCTCTGGAAACACCATATATTTT.